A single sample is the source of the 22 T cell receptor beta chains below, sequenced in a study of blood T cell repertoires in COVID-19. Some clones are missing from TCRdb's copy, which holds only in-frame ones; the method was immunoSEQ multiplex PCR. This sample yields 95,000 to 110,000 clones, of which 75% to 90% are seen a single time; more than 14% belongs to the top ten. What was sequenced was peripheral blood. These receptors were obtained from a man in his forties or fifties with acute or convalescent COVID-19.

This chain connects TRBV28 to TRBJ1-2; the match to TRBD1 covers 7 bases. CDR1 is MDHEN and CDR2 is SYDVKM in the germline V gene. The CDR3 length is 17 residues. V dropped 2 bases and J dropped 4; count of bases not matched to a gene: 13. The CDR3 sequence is CASSLEGTAAASYGYTF. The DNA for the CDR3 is TGTGCCAGCAGTTTAGAGGGGACAGCCGCAGCTAGCTATGGCTACACCTTC.

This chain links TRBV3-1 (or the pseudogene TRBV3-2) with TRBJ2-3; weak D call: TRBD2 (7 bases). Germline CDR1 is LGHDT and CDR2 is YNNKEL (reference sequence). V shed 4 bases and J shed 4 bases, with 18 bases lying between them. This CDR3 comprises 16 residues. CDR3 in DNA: TGTGCCAGCAGCCCCCGAGGGGGGGCGAGGGCAGATACGCAGTATTTT. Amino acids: CASSPRGGARADTQYF.

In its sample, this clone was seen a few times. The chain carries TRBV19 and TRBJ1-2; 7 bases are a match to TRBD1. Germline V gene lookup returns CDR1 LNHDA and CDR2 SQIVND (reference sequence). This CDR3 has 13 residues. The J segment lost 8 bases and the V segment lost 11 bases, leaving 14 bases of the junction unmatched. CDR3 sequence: CASEGARRQGYTF. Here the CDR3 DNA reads TGTGCCTCTGAGGGGGCCCGACGGCAGGGCTACACCTTC.

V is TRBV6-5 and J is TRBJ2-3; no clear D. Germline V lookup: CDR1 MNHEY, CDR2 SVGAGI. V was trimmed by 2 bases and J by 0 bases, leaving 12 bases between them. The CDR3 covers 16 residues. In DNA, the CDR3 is TGTGCCAGCAGTTACCTCCGCGCCGCTAGCACAGATACGCAGTATTTT. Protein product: CASSYLRAASTDTQYF.

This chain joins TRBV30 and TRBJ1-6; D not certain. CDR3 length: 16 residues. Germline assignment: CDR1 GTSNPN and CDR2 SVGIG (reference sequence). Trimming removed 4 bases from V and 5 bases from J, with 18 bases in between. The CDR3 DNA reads TGTGCCTGGACCCCATTAGGCGGGCGGGATAATTCACCCCTCCACTTT. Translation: CAWTPLGGRDNSPLHF.

CDR3 sequence: CASSRRDKKNIQYF. CDR3 nucleotides: TGTGCCAGCAGTCGTCGGGACAAGAAAAACATTCAGTACTTC. V usage is TRBV6-4 and J usage is TRBJ2-4; D perhaps matches TRBD1 (6 bases). The germline gives CDR1 MRHNA, CDR2 SNTAGT. The CDR3 loop spans 14 amino acids. V lost 5 bases to trimming and J lost 4 bases, with 12 bases between them.

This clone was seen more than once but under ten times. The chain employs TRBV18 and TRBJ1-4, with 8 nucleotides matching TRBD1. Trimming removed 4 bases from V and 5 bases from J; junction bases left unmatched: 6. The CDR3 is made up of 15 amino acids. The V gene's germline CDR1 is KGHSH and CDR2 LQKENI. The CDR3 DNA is TGTGCCAGCTCACGCCGACAGGGGTCGAATGAAAAACTGTTTTTT. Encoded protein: CASSRRQGSNEKLFF.

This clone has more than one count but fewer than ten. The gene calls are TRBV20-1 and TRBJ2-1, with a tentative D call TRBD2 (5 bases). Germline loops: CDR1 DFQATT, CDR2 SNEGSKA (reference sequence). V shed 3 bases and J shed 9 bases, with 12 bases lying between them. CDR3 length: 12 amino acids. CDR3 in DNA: TGCAGTGCTAGTGCCCTTGGACTTGAGCAGTTCTTC. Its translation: CSASALGLEQFF.

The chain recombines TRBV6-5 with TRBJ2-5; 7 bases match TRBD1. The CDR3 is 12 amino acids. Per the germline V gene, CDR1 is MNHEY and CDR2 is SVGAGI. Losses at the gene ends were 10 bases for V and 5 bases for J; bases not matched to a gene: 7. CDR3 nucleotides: TGTGCCATACACAGGGGTGGGGAGACCCAGTACTTC. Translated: CAIHRGGETQYF.

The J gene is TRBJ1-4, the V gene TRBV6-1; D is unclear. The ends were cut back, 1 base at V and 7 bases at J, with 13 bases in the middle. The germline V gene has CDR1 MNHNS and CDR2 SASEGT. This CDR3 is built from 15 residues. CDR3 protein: CASSEVLKRGEKLFF. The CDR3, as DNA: TGTGCCAGCAGTGAAGTCCTGAAGAGAGGTGAAAAACTGTTTTTT.

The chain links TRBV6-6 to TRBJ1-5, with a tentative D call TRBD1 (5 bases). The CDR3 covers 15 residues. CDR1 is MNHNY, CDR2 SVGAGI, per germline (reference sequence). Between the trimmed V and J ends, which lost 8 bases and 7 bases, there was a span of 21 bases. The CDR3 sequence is CASLPSSQGGQPQHF. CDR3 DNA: TGTGCCAGCCTTCCTTCATCGCAGGGTGGACAGCCCCAGCATTTT.

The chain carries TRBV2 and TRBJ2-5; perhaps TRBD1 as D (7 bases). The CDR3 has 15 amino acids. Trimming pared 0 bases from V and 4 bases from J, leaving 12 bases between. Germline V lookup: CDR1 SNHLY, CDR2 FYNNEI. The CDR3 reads CASSEARGELETQYF. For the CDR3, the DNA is TGTGCCAGCAGTGAAGCCAGGGGGGAGCTAGAGACCCAGTACTTC.

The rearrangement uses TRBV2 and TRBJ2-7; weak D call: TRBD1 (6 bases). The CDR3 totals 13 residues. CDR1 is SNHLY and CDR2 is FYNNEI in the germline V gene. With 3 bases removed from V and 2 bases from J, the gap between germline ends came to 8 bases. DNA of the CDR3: TGTGCCAGCAGTGACAGGGGCACCTACGAGCAGTACTTC. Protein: CASSDRGTYEQYF.

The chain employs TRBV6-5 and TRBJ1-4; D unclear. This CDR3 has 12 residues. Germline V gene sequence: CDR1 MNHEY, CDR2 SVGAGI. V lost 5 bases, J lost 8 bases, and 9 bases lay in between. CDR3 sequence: CASSPVGEKLFF. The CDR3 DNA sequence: TGTGCCAGCAGTCCCGTCGGGGAAAAACTGTTTTTT.

The CDR3 nucleotides are TGTGCCAGCAGCTTCTTGGGGGGCCGAGACAGGGTTAACAATGAGCAGTTCTTC. Its translation is CASSFLGGRDRVNNEQFF. The chain carries TRBV5-4 and TRBJ2-1; TRBD1 might be the D (7 bases). Trimming took 2 bases from V and 5 from J, leaving 23 bases between them. Germline V lookup: CDR1 SGHNT, CDR2 YYREEE (reference sequence). The length of the CDR3 is 18 residues.

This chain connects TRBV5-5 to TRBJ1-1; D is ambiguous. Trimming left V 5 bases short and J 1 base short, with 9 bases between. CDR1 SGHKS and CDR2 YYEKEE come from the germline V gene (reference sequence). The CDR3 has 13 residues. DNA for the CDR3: TGTGCCAGCAGTCAGGACTCGAACACTGAAGCTTTCTTT. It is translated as CASSQDSNTEAFF.

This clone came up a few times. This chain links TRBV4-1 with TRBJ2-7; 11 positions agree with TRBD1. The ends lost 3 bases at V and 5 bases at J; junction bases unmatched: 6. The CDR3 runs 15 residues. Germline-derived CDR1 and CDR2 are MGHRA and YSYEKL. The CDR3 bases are TGCGCCAGCAGCCACGTAGGACAGGGGGCACACGAGCAGTACTTC. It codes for CASSHVGQGAHEQYF.

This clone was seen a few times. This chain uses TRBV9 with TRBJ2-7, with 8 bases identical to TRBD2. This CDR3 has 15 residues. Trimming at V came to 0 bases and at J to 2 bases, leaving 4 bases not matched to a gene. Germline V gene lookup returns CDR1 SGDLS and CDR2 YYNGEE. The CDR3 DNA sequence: TGTGCCAGCAGCGTAGTTGCGGGAGGCCCCTACGAGCAGTACTTC. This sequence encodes CASSVVAGGPYEQYF.

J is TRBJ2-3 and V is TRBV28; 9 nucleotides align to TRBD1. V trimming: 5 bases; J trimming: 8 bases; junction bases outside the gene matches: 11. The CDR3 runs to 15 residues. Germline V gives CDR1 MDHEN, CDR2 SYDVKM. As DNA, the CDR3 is TGTGCCAGCAGTATGGGACAGGGAGTCTCCCCTACGCAGTATTTT. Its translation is CASSMGQGVSPTQYF.

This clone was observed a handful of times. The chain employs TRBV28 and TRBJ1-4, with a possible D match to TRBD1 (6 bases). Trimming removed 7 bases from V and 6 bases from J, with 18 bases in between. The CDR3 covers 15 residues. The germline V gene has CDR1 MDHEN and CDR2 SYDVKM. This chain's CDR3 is CASTGGGGGDEKLFF. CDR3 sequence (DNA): TGTGCCAGCACCGGTGGTGGAGGGGGGGATGAAAAACTGTTTTTT.

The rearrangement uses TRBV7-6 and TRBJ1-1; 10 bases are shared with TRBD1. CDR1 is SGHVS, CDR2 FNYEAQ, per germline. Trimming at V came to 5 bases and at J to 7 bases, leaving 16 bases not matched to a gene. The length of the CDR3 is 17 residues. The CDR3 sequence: CASSPTFRDRGGGEAFF. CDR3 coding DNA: TGTGCCAGCAGCCCGACCTTCCGGGACAGGGGAGGTGGTGAAGCTTTCTTT. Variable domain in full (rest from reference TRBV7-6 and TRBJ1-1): GAGVSQSPRYKVTKRGQDVALRCDPISGHVSLYWYRQALGQGPEFLTYFNYEAQQDKSGLPNDRFSAERPEGSISTLTIQRTEQRDSAMYRCASSPTFRDRGGGEAFFGQGTRLTVV.

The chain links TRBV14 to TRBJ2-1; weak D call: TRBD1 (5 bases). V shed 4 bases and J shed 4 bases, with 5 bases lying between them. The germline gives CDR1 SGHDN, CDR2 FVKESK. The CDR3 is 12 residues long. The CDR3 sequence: CASSPGYNEQFF. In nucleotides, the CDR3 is TGTGCCAGCAGCCCAGGGTACAATGAGCAGTTCTTC. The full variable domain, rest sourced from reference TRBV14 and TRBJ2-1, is EAGVTQFPSHSVIEKGQTVTLRCDPISGHDNLYWYRRVMGKEIKFLLHFVKESKQDESGMPNNRFLAERTGGTYSTLKVQPAELEDSGVYFCASSPGYNEQFFGPGTRLTVL.